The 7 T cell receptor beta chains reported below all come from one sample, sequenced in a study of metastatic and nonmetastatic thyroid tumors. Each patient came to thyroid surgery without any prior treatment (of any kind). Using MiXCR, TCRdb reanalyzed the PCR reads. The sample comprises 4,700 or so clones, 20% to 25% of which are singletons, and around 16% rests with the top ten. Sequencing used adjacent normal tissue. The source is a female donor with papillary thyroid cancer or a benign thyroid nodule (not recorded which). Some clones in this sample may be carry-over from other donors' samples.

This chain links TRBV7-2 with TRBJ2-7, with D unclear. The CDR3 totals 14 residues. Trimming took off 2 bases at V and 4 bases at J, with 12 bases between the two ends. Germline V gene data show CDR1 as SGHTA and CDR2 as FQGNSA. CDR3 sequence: CASSLQPGFYEQYF. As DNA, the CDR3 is TGTGCCAGCAGCTTACAACCCGGATTTTACGAGCAGTACTTC.

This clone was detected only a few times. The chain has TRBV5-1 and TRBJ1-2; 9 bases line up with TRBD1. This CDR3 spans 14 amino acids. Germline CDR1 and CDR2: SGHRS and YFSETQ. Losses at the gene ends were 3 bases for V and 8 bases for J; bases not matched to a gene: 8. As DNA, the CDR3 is TGCGCCAGCAGCTCGGGACAGGGAACGGGCGGCTACACCTTC. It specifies CASSSGQGTGGYTF.

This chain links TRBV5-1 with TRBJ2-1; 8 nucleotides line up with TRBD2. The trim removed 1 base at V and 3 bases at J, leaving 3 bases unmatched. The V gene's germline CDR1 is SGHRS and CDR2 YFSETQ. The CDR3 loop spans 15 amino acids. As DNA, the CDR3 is TGCGCCAGCAGCTTGATAGCGGGATTCTACAATGAGCAGTTCTTC. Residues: CASSLIAGFYNEQFF.

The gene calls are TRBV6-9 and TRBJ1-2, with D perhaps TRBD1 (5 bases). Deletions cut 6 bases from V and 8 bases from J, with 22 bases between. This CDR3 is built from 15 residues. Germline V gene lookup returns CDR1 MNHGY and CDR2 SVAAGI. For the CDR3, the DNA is TGTGCCAGCAGCCTATTCGGGGCCGTCGTGGAGGGCTACACCTTC. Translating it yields CASSLFGAVVEGYTF.

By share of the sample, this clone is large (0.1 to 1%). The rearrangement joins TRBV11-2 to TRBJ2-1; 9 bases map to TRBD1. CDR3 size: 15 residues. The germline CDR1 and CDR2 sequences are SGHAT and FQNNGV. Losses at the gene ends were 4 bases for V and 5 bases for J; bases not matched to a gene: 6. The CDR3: CASSSGTGSHNEQFF. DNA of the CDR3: TGTGCCAGCAGCTCCGGGACAGGGTCTCACAATGAGCAGTTCTTC.

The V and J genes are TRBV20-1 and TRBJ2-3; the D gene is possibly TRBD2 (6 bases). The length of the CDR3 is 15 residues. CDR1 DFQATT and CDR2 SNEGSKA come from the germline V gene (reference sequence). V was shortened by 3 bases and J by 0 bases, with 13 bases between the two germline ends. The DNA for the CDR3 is TGCAGTGCTAGGAGTTGGGCGGGGAGCACAGATACGCAGTATTTT. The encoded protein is CSARSWAGSTDTQYF.

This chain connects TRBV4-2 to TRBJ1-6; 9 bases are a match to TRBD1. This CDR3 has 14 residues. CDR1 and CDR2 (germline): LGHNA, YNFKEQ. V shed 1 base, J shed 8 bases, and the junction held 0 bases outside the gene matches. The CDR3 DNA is TGTGCCAGCAGCCAAGGGACAGGGGATTCACCCCTCCACTTT. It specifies CASSQGTGDSPLHF.